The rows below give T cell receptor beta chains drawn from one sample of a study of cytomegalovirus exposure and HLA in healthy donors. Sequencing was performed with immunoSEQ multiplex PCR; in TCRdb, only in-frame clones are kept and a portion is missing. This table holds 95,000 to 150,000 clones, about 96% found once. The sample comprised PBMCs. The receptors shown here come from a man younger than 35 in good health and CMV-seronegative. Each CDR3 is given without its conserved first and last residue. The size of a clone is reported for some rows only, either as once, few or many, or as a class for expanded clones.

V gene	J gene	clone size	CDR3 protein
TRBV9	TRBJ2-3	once	ASSVDWGVAYGTDTQY
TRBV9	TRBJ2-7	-	ASSVGGHPYEQY
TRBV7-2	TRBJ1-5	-	ASSRLEDQPQH
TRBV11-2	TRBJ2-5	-	ASSFEGAEETQY
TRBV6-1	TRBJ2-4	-	ASSEAWRASGKNIQY
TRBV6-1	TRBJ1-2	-	ASSPSGIYGYT
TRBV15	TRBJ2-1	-	ATSREGGGSYNEQF
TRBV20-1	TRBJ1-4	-	SARGQELF
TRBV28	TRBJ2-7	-	ASSFPRDRPPYEQY
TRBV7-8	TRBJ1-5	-	AGGFVNQPQH
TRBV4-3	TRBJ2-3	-	ASSQDQGRGGDTQY
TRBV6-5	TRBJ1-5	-	ASSYRAGDQPQH
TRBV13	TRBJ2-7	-	ASSSLSGTSGNPYEQY
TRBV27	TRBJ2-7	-	ASRGTGAAYEQY
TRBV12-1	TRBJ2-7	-	ASSLIWPGRFYEQY
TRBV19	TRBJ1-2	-	ASNQARDSDGYT
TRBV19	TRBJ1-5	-	ASSMAGIEPQH
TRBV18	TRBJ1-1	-	ASSGGANTEAF
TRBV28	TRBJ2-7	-	ASRGHPYEQY
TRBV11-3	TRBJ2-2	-	ASSLDRAGSTGELF
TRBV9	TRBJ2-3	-	ASTYSGGTDTQY
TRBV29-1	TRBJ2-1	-	SAGGNGGNNEQF
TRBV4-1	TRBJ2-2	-	ASSHPAEGPPSGTGELF
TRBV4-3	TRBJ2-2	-	ASQRDAGELF
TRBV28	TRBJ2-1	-	ASSFIQRGMGQF
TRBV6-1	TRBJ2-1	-	ASSLAASYNEQF
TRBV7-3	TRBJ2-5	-	ASSYPSGSKETQY
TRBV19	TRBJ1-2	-	ASSIGGGANYGYT
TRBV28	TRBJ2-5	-	ASSRRGTGQETQY
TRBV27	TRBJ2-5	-	ASSLSWGPQETQY
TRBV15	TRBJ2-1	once	ATSRDGTAGGGDNNEQF
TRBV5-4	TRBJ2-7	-	ASSPGLAAGEQY
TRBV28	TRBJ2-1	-	ASSLGTGNNNEQF
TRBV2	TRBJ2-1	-	ASSEGTLNEQF
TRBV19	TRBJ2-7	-	ASSMPITSGRPYEQY
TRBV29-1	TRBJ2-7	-	SVESVANEQY
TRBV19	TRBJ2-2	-	ASIRLAGAGELF
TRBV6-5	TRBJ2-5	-	ASSYAQGAAETQY
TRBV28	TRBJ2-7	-	ASSPPPGGGSYEQY
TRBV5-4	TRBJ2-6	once	ASATGANVLT
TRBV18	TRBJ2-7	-	ASSPRGGSNLTSGRSYEQY
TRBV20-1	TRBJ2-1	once	SAESTELQF
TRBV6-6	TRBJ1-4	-	ASSYVGGGNEKLF
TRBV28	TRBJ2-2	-	ASLRGTNTGELF
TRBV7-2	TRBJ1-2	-	ASSLAGPNYGYT